This T cell receptor (beta chain) was sequenced during a study of CD8 T cells in Susac syndrome. In blood CD8+ and CD4+ T cells, TCR beta underwent sequencing. Negative isolation was used for CD8+ and CD4+ T cells, and FACS enrichment was applied to TEMRA cells. With random hexamers, roughly 0.45 to 1 ug RNA was reverse transcribed. TCRdb reprocessed the immunoSEQ multiplex PCR reads via MiXCR and lists one record per CDR3 protein. Of around 230,000 distinct CDR3 sequences detected, about 95% appear once; the ten largest clones hold 0.075% to 0.095%. As regards this clonotype: What it binds is not known.

Regarding the study as a whole: As the study acknowledged, the number of individuals in its TCR sequencing and HLA analysis was relatively small.

The origin of this receptor is a human donor with multiple sclerosis. The sample taken for sequencing was CD4+ T cells from PBMCs.

The CDR3 loop reads CATSRDSGGLGTQYF. As DNA, the CDR3 is TGTGCCACCAGCAGAGATTCTGGGGGGCTTGGGACCCAGTACTTC. The chain uses TRBV15 and TRBJ2-5; D is possibly TRBD1 or TRBD2 (6 bases each). Germline CDR1 and CDR2: LNHNV and YYDKDF (reference sequence). The CDR3 spans 15 residues. With 0 bases removed from V and 7 bases from J, the gap between germline ends came to 15 bases.